This T cell receptor (beta chain) was sequenced for a study of blood T cell repertoires in COVID-19. Study-wide background: COVID-19 samples collected from the United States, Italy and Spain covered acute and convalescent phases. The cDNA or gDNA used as material had been derived from T cells, B-cell-depleted T cells, or PBMCs.

In the original processing: Cell counts per sample came from amplifying reference gene primers. Profiling relied on immunoSEQ multiplex PCR, and the TCRdb table lists in-frame clones only, not all of them. D and trimming were read from the DNA, whereas the V and J calls and clone size are those reported in that table. Of about 190,000 clones listed, 84% are singletons. The TCR originated in a woman aged 70 to 79 with active or convalescent COVID-19. The sample consisted of peripheral blood.

This CDR3 is CASSSAFTGRSSRVEQFF. In nucleotides, the CDR3 is TGTGCCAGCAGCTCAGCCTTTACCGGGAGATCAAGTCGGGTTGAGCAGTTCTTC. This sequence joins TRBV7-7 and TRBJ2-1, with D possibly matching TRBD2 (6 bases). V lost 4 bases to trimming and J lost 9 bases, with 28 bases between them. CDR1 is SSHAT, CDR2 FNYEAQ, per germline (reference sequence). The CDR3 is 18 amino acids. Full variable domain (rest looked up from reference TRBV7-7 and TRBJ2-1): GAGVSQSPRYKVTKRGQDVTLRCDPISSHATLYWYQQALGQGPEFLTYFNYEAQPDKSGLPSDRFSAERPEGSISTLTIQRTEQRDSAMYRCASSSAFTGRSSRVEQFFGPGTRLTVL.